This TCR beta chain was profiled in a study of blood T cell repertoires in COVID-19. The wider study: COVID-19 samples collected from the United States, Italy and Spain covered acute and convalescent phases. PBMCs, B-cell-depleted T cells, or T cells were the source of the cDNA or gDNA that made up the material.

In the source study's methods: Estimation of nucleated cell counts was performed using reference gene primer amplification. Clones were sequenced by immunoSEQ multiplex PCR, and TCRdb holds only the in-frame ones, with some missing. V and J calls and clone size are copied from that table; D and trimming were computed from the DNA. The sample contains some 120,000 clones, 75% to 90% of which appear only once. The CDR3 loop spans 15 amino acids. Germline assignment: CDR1 SGHTA and CDR2 FQGNSA. V was clipped by 1 base and J by 7 bases, with 16 bases between them. The V gene is TRBV7-2, the J gene TRBJ1-2; no clear D. This TCR was recovered from a human donor in a cohort sampled during active COVID-19. Material: peripheral blood. The CDR3 region has the DNA TGTGCCAGCAGCTTAGTCCACAGCGGCTCGGGTGGCTACACCTTC. Its translation: CASSLVHSGSGGYTF.